Below are 9 T cell receptor beta chains sequenced from a single sample in a study of T cell repertoires in cytomegalovirus infection. Using its own MiXCR run on the reads, TCRdb lists one record per CDR3 protein. Among nearly 550,000 distinct CDR3 sequences listed, 16% were seen once. The sequenced material came from CD8+ T cells from PBMCs. These receptors were collected from a human donor in good health (CMV status not recorded). Some clones in this sample may be carry-over from other donors' samples.

The chain is built from TRBV4-1 and TRBJ1-1; D remains unclear. This CDR3 contains 13 residues. The V end was cut by 4 bases, the J end by 3 bases, with 9 bases between. In germline, CDR1 is MGHRA, CDR2 YSYEKL. The CDR3 is CASSRRLDTEAFF. The CDR3 coding sequence is TGCGCCAGCAGCCGCCGACTGGACACTGAAGCTTTCTTT.

A note on this clonotype: This is likely a read error, given that the CDR3 carries no conserved phenylalanine or tryptophan at its end. The V and J genes are TRBV6-1 and TRBJ1-2; possibly TRBD1 for D (5 bases). CDR1 is MNHNS, CDR2 SASEGT, per germline. V lost 7 bases, J lost 8 bases, and 11 bases lay in between. The CDR3 length is 11 residues. CDR3 sequence reads: CASIRAGGYTL. The CDR3, as DNA: TGTGCCAGCATCAGGGCGGGAGGCTACACCTTA.

This clonotype has a count of ten or more. V is TRBV15 and J is TRBJ1-5; 10 bases match TRBD1. Germline V gene sequence: CDR1 LNHNV, CDR2 YYDKDF (reference sequence). The J segment lost 7 bases and the V segment lost 1 base, leaving 4 bases of the junction unmatched. The CDR3 sequence is 15 residues long. This CDR3 is CATSRAGTGEQPQHF. CDR3 in DNA: TGTGCCACCAGCAGAGCGGGGACAGGGGAACAGCCCCAGCATTTT. Together with reference TRBV15 and TRBJ1-5, the CDR3 gives the full variable domain: DAMVIQNPRYQVTQFGKPVTLSCSQTLNHNVMYWYQQKSSQAPKLLFHYYDKDFNNEADTPDNFQSRRPNTSFCFLDIRSPGLGDTAMYLCATSRAGTGEQPQHFGDGTRLSIL.

This clonotype was seen repeatedly, ten times or more. The chain combines TRBV6-2 or TRBV6-3 with TRBJ2-3, with a tentative D call TRBD2 (5 bases). Deletions cut 0 bases from V and 3 bases from J, with 7 bases between. The CDR3 has 14 amino acids. Per the germline V gene, CDR1 is MNHEY and CDR2 is SVGEGT. CDR3 DNA sequence: TGTGCCAGCAGTTACTCATCGGGGACAGATACGCAGTATTTT. It is translated as CASSYSSGTDTQYF.

This clonotype was seen many times. The chain recombines TRBV12-3 or TRBV12-4 with TRBJ1-1; 7 bases align to TRBD1. The CDR3 totals 14 residues. J lost 5 bases, V lost 6 bases, and 9 bases had no gene match. CDR3 protein: CASRKQGLWTEAFF. As DNA, the CDR3 is TGTGCCAGCAGAAAACAGGGGCTGTGGACTGAAGCTTTCTTT.

This clonotype was observed a handful of times. This rearrangement joins TRBV9 to TRBJ2-3, with 10 bases matching TRBD2. CDR1 is SGDLS and CDR2 is YYNGEE in the germline V gene. The CDR3 covers 15 residues. The J segment lost 6 bases and the V segment lost 3 bases, leaving 7 bases of the junction unmatched. CDR3 protein: CASSDSGGLLDTQYF. Here the CDR3 DNA reads TGTGCCAGCAGCGATAGCGGGGGGCTGTTGGATACGCAGTATTTT. Drawing the rest from reference TRBV9 and TRBJ2-3, the complete variable domain is DSGVTQTPKHLITATGQRVTLRCSPRSGDLSVYWYQQSLDQGLQFLIQYYNGEERAKGNILERFSAQQFPDLHSELNLSSLELGDSALYFCASSDSGGLLDTQYFGPGTRLTVL.

The rearrangement uses TRBV19 and TRBJ2-7; tentative D call: TRBD2 (6 bases). Trimming pared 7 bases from V and 4 bases from J, leaving 8 bases between. CDR3 length: 11 residues. Germline V CDR1 and CDR2: LNHDA, SQIVND (reference sequence). CDR3 sequence reads: CASMGGYEQYF. The CDR3 region has the DNA TGTGCCAGTATGGGGGGATACGAGCAGTACTTC.

The chain has TRBV6-2 or TRBV6-3 and TRBJ2-1; 9 nucleotides align to TRBD2. CDR1 and CDR2 from the germline V gene are MNHEY and SVGEGT. Trimming removed 2 bases from V and 7 bases from J; junction bases left unmatched: 6. CDR3 size: 15 residues. The CDR3 protein is CASSYEREERNEQFF. CDR3 sequence (DNA): TGTGCCAGCAGTTACGAGCGGGAGGAGAGGAATGAGCAGTTCTTC.

This clonotype showed up many times. This chain connects TRBV7-9 to TRBJ1-6; D unclear. The CDR3 is 13 amino acids. The ends were cut back, 5 bases at V and 9 bases at J, with 11 bases in the middle. Germline V gene lookup returns CDR1 SEHNR and CDR2 FQNEAQ (reference sequence). The CDR3 sequence is CASSPSGSSPLHF. In DNA form, the CDR3 reads TGTGCCAGCAGCCCATCAGGCTCTTCACCCCTCCACTTT.